The present T cell receptor (beta chain) was sequenced within a study of metastatic and nonmetastatic thyroid tumors. Background on the study: The authors compared repertoires across blood and tumor or nodule tissue from malignant and benign thyroid patients.

Study findings and constraints: Across blood and tumor, TCR beta diversity in malignant thyroid tumors was reportedly significantly higher than in benign nodules.

This clone was found many times. Its antigen is undetermined. The sample carries other DNA sequences with the same CDR3. In the study's own analysis: Between-group CDR3 differences, defined by clinicopathological status, yielded a distant-metastasis classifier for papillary thyroid cancer. TCRdb re-called clones via MiXCR from the PCR reads. The V and J calls follow TCRdb's processing rather than the paper's. The sample has around 29,000 clones; roughly 23% are singletons. No treatment had been given to any patient before thyroid surgery. The germline V gene encodes CDR1 LNHNV and CDR2 YYDKDF (reference sequence). V gave up 5 bases and J gave up 10 bases, with 17 bases separating them. The length of the CDR3 is 13 residues.

The receptor was isolated from a female donor with papillary thyroid cancer or a benign thyroid nodule (not recorded which). Some clones in this sample may be carry-over from other donors' samples. The rearrangement uses TRBV15 and TRBJ1-1; no reliable D call. The source material was blood. CDR3 coding DNA: TGTGCCACCAGCGGCCGTCTGAGGAGTGGAGCTTTCTTT. Translated, it gives CATSGRLRSGAFF.